This T cell receptor beta chain is from a study of shared clonotypes between healthy human individuals. Background on the study: CD8 memory received one plate per donor, CD8 naive two, CD4 memory three and CD4 naive three.

Findings of the study overall: Unshared clonotypes carried lower generation probabilities than those common to all four donors. Rarefaction demonstrated incomplete sorted-subset sequencing despite large depth.

Profiling relied on immunoSEQ multiplex PCR, and the TCRdb table lists in-frame clones only, not all of them. The table includes more than 2 million clones, 93% detected once. CD45RO negativity and positive selection for CCR7 defined naive CD8 cells, a population that excluded terminally differentiated effector memory CD45RA+ cells. With regard to this clone: Its antigen is unidentified.

CDR1 MNHEY and CDR2 SMNVEV come from the germline V gene (reference sequence). This CDR3 has 15 amino acids. J was trimmed by 0 bases and V by 4 bases; bases with no gene match: 5. The chain recombines TRBV27 with TRBJ1-1; 7 positions match TRBD1. The sequence was obtained from a man between 18 and 35 years old in good health. Some clones in this sample may be carry-over from other donors' samples. The sequencing sample was made of naive CD8+ T cells from PBMCs. The CDR3: CASSWGGGMNTEAFF. CDR3 DNA: TGTGCCAGCAGTTGGGGAGGGGGCATGAACACTGAAGCTTTCTTT.